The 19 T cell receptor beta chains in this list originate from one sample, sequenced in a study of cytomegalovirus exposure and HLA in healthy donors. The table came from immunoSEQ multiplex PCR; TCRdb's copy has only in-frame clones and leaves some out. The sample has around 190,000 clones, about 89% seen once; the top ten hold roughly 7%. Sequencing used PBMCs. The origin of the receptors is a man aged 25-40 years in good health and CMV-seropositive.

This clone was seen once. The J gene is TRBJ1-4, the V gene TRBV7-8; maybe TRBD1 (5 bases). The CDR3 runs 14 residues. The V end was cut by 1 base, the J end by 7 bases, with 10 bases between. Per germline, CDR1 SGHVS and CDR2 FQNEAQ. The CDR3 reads CASSLVVTGEKLFF. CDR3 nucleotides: TGTGCCAGCAGCTTAGTTGTAACAGGTGAAAAACTGTTTTTT.

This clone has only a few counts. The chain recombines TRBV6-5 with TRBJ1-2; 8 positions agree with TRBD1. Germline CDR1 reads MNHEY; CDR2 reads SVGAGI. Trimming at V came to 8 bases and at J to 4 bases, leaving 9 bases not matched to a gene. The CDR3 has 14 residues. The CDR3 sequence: CASGQQGGGYGYTF. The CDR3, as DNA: TGTGCCAGCGGGCAACAGGGGGGAGGCTATGGCTACACCTTC.

CDR3 protein: CASSLRGEGSTDTQYF. The CDR3 nucleotides read TGCGCCAGCAGCTTGCGAGGGGAAGGATCCACAGATACGCAGTATTTT. The chain couples TRBV5-1 to TRBJ2-3; D is tentatively TRBD1 or TRBD2 (5 bases each). The length of the CDR3 is 16 residues. The germline CDR1 and CDR2 sequences are SGHRS and YFSETQ. V shed 1 base and J shed 2 bases, with 14 bases lying between them.

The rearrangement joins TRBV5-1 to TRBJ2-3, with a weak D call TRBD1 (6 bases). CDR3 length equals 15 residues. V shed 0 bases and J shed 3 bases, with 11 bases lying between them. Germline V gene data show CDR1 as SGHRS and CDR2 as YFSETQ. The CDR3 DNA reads TGCGCCAGCAGCTTGGAAGCAGGGGCAACAGATACGCAGTATTTT. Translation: CASSLEAGATDTQYF.

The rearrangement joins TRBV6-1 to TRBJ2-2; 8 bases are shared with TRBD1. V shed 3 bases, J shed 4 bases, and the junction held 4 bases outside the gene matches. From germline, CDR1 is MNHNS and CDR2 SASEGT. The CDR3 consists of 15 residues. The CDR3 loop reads CASSDRGQGTGELFF. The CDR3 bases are TGTGCCAGCAGTGACCGAGGACAGGGCACCGGGGAGCTGTTTTTT.

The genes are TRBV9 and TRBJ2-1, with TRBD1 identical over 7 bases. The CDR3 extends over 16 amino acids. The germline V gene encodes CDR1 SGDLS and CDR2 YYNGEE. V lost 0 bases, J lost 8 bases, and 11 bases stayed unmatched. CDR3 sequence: CASSVEGQEDWDEQFF. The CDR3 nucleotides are TGTGCCAGCAGCGTAGAAGGACAGGAGGATTGGGATGAGCAGTTCTTC.

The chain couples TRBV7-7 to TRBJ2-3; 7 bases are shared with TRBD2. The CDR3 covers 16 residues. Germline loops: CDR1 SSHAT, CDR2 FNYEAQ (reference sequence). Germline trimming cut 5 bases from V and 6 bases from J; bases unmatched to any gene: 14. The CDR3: CASSPLMGGEFDTQYF. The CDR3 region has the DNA TGTGCCAGCAGCCCCCTCATGGGGGGGGAGTTCGATACGCAGTATTTT. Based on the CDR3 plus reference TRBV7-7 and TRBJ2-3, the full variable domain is GAGVSQSPRYKVTKRGQDVTLRCDPISSHATLYWYQQALGQGPEFLTYFNYEAQPDKSGLPSDRFSAERPEGSISTLTIQRTEQRDSAMYRCASSPLMGGEFDTQYFGPGTRLTVL.

Written as DNA, the CDR3 is TGCAGCGTTTCCGGTAGTCTGAACACTGAAGCTTTCTTT. Protein sequence: CSVSGSLNTEAFF. The chain combines TRBV29-1 with TRBJ1-1; D ambiguous. The V gene lost 5 bases and the J gene lost 0 bases, with 10 bases spanning the gap. The length of the CDR3 is 13 residues. CDR1 and CDR2 from the germline V gene are SQVTM and ANQGSEA.

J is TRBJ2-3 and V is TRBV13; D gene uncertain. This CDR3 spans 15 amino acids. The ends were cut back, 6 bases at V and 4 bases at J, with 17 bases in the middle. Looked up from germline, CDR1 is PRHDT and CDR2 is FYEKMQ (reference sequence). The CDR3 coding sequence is TGTGCCAGCAGAACTTCAGAACTTAGCCCAGATACGCAGTATTTT. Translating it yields CASRTSELSPDTQYF. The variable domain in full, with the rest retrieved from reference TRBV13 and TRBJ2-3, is AAGVIQSPRHLIKEKRETATLKCYPIPRHDTVYWYQQGPGQDPQFLISFYEKMQSDKGSIPDRFSAQQFSDYHSELNMSSLELGDSALYFCASRTSELSPDTQYFGPGTRLTVL.

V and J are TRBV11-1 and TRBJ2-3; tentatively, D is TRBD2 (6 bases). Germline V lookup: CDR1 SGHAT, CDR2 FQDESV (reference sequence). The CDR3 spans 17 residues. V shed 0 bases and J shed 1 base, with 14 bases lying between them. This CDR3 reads CASSLAAGPGGTDTQYF. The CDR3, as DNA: TGTGCCAGCAGCTTAGCCGCGGGCCCGGGGGGCACAGATACGCAGTATTTT.

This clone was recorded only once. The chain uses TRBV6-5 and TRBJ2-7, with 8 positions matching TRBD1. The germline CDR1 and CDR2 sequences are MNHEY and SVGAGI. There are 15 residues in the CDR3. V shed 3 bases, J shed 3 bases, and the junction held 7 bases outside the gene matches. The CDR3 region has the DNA TGTGCCAGCAGTTATGTCACAGGGGGAAGCTACGAGCAGTACTTC. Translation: CASSYVTGGSYEQYF.

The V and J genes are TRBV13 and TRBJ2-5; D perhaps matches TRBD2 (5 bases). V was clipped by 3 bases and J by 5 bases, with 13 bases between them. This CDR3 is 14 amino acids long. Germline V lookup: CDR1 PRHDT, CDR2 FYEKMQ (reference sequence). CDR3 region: CASSLWEWRETQYF. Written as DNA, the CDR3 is TGTGCCAGCAGCTTGTGGGAGTGGCGGGAGACCCAGTACTTC.

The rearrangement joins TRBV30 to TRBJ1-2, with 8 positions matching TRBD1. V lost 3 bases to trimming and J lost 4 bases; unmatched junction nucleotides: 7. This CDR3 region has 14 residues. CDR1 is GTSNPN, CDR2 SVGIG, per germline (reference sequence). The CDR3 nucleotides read TGTGCCTGGAGGGAAACAGGGGGGAGCTATGGCTACACCTTC. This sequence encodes CAWRETGGSYGYTF.

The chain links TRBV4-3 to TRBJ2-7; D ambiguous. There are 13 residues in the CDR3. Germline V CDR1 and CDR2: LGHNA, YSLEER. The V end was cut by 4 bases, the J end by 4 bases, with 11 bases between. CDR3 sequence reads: CASSPYSGYEQYF. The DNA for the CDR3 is TGCGCCAGCAGCCCGTATTCCGGTTACGAGCAGTACTTC.

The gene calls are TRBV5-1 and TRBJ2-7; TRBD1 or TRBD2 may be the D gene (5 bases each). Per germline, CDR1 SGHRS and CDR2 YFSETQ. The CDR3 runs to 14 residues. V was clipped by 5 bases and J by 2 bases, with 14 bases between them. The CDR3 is CASSLTGTTYEQYF. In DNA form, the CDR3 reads TGCGCCAGCAGTCTTACCGGGACGACCTACGAGCAGTACTTC.

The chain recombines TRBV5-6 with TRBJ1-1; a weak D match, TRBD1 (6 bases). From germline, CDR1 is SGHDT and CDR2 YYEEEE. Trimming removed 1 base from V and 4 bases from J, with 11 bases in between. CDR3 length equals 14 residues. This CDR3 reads CASSLRGASTEAFF. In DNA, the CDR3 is TGTGCCAGCAGCTTGCGGGGGGCCTCCACTGAAGCTTTCTTT. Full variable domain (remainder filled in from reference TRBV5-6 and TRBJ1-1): DAGVTQSPTHLIKTRGQQVTLRCSPKSGHDTVSWYQQALGQGPQFIFQYYEEEERQRGNFPDRFSGHQFPNYSSELNVNALLLGDSALYLCASSLRGASTEAFFGQGTRLTVV.

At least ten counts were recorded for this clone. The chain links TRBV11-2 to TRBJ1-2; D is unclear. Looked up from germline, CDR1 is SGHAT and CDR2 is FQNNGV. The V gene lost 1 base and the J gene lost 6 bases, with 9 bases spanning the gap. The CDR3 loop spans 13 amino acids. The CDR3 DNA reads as TGTGCCAGCAGCTTAGGGTCCGGGGATGGCTACACCTTC. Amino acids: CASSLGSGDGYTF.

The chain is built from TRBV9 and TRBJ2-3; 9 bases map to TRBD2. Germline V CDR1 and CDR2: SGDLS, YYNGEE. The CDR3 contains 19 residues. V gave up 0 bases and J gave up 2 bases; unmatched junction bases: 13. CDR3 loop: CASSVGVGSSGDLTDTQYF. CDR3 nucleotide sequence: TGTGCCAGCAGCGTAGGCGTGGGGTCTAGCGGGGACCTCACAGATACGCAGTATTTT.

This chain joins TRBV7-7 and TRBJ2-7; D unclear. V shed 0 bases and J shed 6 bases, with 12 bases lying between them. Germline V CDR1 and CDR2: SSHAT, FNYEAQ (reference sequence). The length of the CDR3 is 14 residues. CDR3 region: CASSLALGSGEQYF. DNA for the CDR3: TGTGCCAGCAGCTTAGCGCTCGGTTCCGGCGAGCAGTACTTC.